This TCR beta chain was recorded in a study of prognosis after radiotherapy for stage I lung cancer. Study overall: Stereotactic body radiotherapy was given without concurrent therapy, and no patient received both at once.

Genomic DNA served as the source from which two-round multiplex PCR generated TCR beta CDR3 amplicons. The use of primers specific to each TRBV and TRBJ gene characterized first-round PCR. From the multiplex PCR reads, TCRdb called clonotypes with MiXCR, one entry per CDR3 protein. This table has 25,000 to 35,000 distinct CDR3 sequences, roughly 52% appearing once. The length of the CDR3 is 14 residues. Trimming took off 8 bases at V and 4 bases at J, with 14 bases between the two ends. Among the patients, all were node-negative on CT and PET/CT, and none had received prior chemotherapy or radiotherapy or had other malignancies. This clonotype has more than one count but fewer than ten.

The sequence came from a donor over 45 with non-small cell lung cancer. Source: PBMCs, taken before or after stereotactic body radiation therapy (not recorded which). The chain uses TRBV12-3 or TRBV12-4 and TRBJ2-2; tentative D call: TRBD2 (7 bases). The DNA for the CDR3 is TGTGCCAGCCTGCCGGGGGGCGCCACCGGGGAGCTGTTTTTT. This encodes CASLPGGATGELFF.